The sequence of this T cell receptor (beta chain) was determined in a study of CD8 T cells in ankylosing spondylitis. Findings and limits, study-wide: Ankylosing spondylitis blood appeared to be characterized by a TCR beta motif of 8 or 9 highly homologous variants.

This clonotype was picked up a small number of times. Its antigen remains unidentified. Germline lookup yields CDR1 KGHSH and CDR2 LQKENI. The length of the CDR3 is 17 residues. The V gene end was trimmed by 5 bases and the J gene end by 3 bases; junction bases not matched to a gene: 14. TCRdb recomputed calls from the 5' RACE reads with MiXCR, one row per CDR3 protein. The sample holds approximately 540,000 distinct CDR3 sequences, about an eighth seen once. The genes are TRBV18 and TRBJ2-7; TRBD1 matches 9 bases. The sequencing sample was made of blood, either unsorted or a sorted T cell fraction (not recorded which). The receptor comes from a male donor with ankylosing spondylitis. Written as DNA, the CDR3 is TGTGCCAGCTCAGTACAGGGGGCGCGGGAGACCTACTACGAGCAGTACTTC. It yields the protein CASSVQGARETYYEQYF.